The next 15 T cell receptor beta chains were all read from a single sample in a study of cytomegalovirus exposure and HLA in healthy donors (dated by TCRdb to 2015 to 2018). Receptor libraries were prepared by the immunoSEQ multiplex PCR assay. A mixture of 60 forward primers for TCR Vbeta segments and 13 reverse primers for TCR Jbeta segments was used in the multiplex PCR. TCRdb carries this immuneACCESS record with in-frame sequences only. Its versions omit some clonotypes, under half of them owing to an unresolved V gene in the studies checked, with the rest unexplained. This sample gives fewer than 150,000 clones in total; about 80% of them show up just once. Clones ranked in the top ten supply around 8% of the sample. Material for sequencing was PBMCs. These receptors came from a female donor in good health and CMV-seropositive.

The CDR3: CAWVEQGAQGYTF. CDR3 DNA sequence: TGTGCCTGGGTAGAACAGGGGGCGCAGGGCTACACCTTC. The rearrangement links TRBV30 to TRBJ1-2, with 9 bases matching TRBD1. Trimming at V came to 5 bases and at J to 8 bases, leaving 9 bases not matched to a gene. Germline V gene sequence: CDR1 GTSNPN, CDR2 SVGIG (reference sequence). This CDR3 comprises 13 residues.

The chain is built from TRBV6-5 and TRBJ2-7; D perhaps matches TRBD2 (6 bases). V shed 6 bases and J shed 2 bases, with 11 bases lying between them. The length of the CDR3 is 13 residues. Germline lookup yields CDR1 MNHEY and CDR2 SVGAGI. CDR3 sequence (DNA): TGTGCCAGCAGCCCCGGGACTGCCTACGAGCAGTACTTC. As protein: CASSPGTAYEQYF.

This chain links TRBV5-1 with TRBJ1-2; 7 bases are a match to TRBD1. The ends lost 2 bases at V and 4 bases at J; junction bases unmatched: 2. CDR1 and CDR2 from the germline V gene are SGHRS and YFSETQ. CDR3 length: 13 residues. This CDR3 is CASSFDRAYGYTF. CDR3 nucleotide sequence: TGCGCCAGCAGCTTCGACAGGGCCTATGGCTACACCTTC.

The chain is built from TRBV5-1 and TRBJ1-4, with D possibly being TRBD1 (5 bases). Trimming pared 3 bases from V and 2 bases from J, leaving 14 bases between. Germline values: CDR1 SGHRS, CDR2 YFSETQ. The CDR3 is 16 residues long. In DNA, the CDR3 is TGCGCCAGCAGCTACGGGGACTGGGGGACTAATGAAAAACTGTTTTTT. Translated, it gives CASSYGDWGTNEKLFF.

This rearrangement joins TRBV5-1 to TRBJ2-7; a possible D gene is TRBD2 (5 bases). Between the trimmed V and J ends, which lost 4 bases and 2 bases, there was a span of 13 bases. This CDR3 has 14 residues. Germline V gene data show CDR1 as SGHRS and CDR2 as YFSETQ. The CDR3 nucleotides read TGCGCCAGCAGCGGCCGAGGAGGCGCCTACGAGCAGTACTTC. Translated: CASSGRGGAYEQYF.

The chain couples TRBV19 to TRBJ1-5; tentatively, D is TRBD1 (6 bases). CDR1 LNHDA and CDR2 SQIVND come from the germline V gene (reference sequence). The CDR3 consists of 17 residues. Deletions cut 4 bases from V and 2 bases from J, with 18 bases between. CDR3 in amino acids: CASSTDAGTFRNQPQHF. The CDR3 DNA reads as TGTGCCAGTAGTACCGATGCCGGGACATTTCGCAATCAGCCCCAGCATTTT.

V is TRBV4-3 and J is TRBJ1-1; the match to TRBD1 covers 7 bases. Germline V gene sequence: CDR1 LGHNA, CDR2 YSLEER. Unmatched junction bases numbered 7, after V lost 0 bases and J lost 6 bases. This CDR3 region has 15 residues. As DNA, the CDR3 is TGCGCCAGCAGCCAAGATTTGAAGGGGGCGGCTGAAGCTTTCTTT. This codes for CASSQDLKGAAEAFF.

This chain uses TRBV9 with TRBJ2-1, with 15 bases lining up with TRBD2. V trimming: 0 bases; J trimming: 7 bases; junction bases outside the gene matches: 2. This CDR3 region has 16 residues. Germline V gene lookup returns CDR1 SGDLS and CDR2 YYNGEE. CDR3 bases: TGTGCCAGCAGCGTAGGGGGGACTAGCGGGGGGAATGAGCAGTTCTTC. As protein: CASSVGGTSGGNEQFF.

The chain couples TRBV27 to TRBJ2-7; tentatively, D is TRBD1 (6 bases). The CDR3 is 11 amino acids. V lost 5 bases, J lost 6 bases, and 8 bases lay in between. CDR1 MNHEY and CDR2 SMNVEV come from the germline V gene (reference sequence). The CDR3 DNA reads as TGTGCCAGCAGTAAAGGGGGCGAGCAGTACTTC. Protein product: CASSKGGEQYF.

This clone came up a few times. CDR3 in DNA: TGCGCCAGCAGCGGGGAGGCGTACAATGAGCAGTTCTTC. This codes for CASSGEAYNEQFF. The rearrangement joins TRBV4-3 to TRBJ2-1; possible D gene TRBD2, 6 bases. The CDR3 is 13 residues long. Between the trimmed V and J ends, which lost 5 bases and 4 bases, there was a span of 9 bases. In germline, CDR1 is LGHNA, CDR2 YSLEER.

Notes on this clone: This same CDR3 is encoded by further DNA sequences in the sample. The V and J genes are TRBV2 and TRBJ2-2, with 7 bases aligning to TRBD2. The germline V gene encodes CDR1 SNHLY and CDR2 FYNNEI. The CDR3 extends over 15 amino acids. Trimming cost V 6 bases and J 4 bases; bases outside gene matches: 8. This chain's CDR3 is CASRVIAGFTGELFF. CDR3 DNA: TGTGCCAGCAGGGTGATAGCGGGTTTCACCGGGGAGCTGTTTTTT. Using reference TRBV2 and TRBJ2-2 for the parts outside the CDR3, the full variable domain is EPEVTQTPSHQVTQMGQEVILRCVPISNHLYFYWYRQILGQKVEFLVSFYNNEISEKSEIFDDQFSVERPDGSNFTLKIRSTKLEDSAMYFCASRVIAGFTGELFFGEGSRLTVL.

V gene TRBV30 combines with J gene TRBJ1-1, with D hard to call. Trimming pared 2 bases from V and 3 bases from J, leaving 7 bases between. The CDR3 is made up of 12 amino acids. Germline CDR1 reads GTSNPN; CDR2 reads SVGIG (reference sequence). CDR3 coding DNA: TGTGCCTGGAGTTTGCGTTACACTGAAGCTTTCTTT. Residues: CAWSLRYTEAFF.

V and J are TRBV6-5 and TRBJ2-2; no firm D call. The CDR3 contains 14 residues. From germline, CDR1 is MNHEY and CDR2 SVGAGI. Trimming took off 0 bases at V and 4 bases at J, with 6 bases between the two ends. In DNA, the CDR3 is TGTGCCAGCAGTTACTCGTACATCACCGGGGAGCTGTTTTTT. The encoded protein is CASSYSYITGELFF.

The CDR3 DNA is TGTGCCAGCAGTTCGGGACAGCGGAACACTGAAGCTTTCTTT. It encodes CASSSGQRNTEAFF. The V and J genes are TRBV6-5 and TRBJ1-1; 7 bases agree with TRBD1. The CDR3 extends over 14 amino acids. In germline, CDR1 is MNHEY, CDR2 SVGAGI. The trim removed 4 bases at V and 1 base at J, leaving 3 bases unmatched.

This clone was observed a handful of times. This chain uses TRBV5-6 with TRBJ1-1, with 7 bases aligning to TRBD1. This CDR3 has 16 amino acids. V dropped 0 bases and J dropped 1; count of bases not matched to a gene: 6. Germline V lookup: CDR1 SGHDT, CDR2 YYEEEE. The CDR3 loop reads CASSLGQGARNTEAFF. The DNA of the CDR3 is TGTGCCAGCAGCTTGGGACAGGGCGCGAGGAACACTGAAGCTTTCTTT.